The 2 T cell receptor beta chains listed next were all sequenced from one sample in a study of T cell repertoires in cytomegalovirus infection. TCRdb passed the reads through MiXCR, listing each CDR3 protein once. The table records around 260,000 distinct CDR3 sequences, around 8.7% of them present only once. Sequences were obtained from PBMCs. The receptors come from a human donor in good health (CMV status not recorded). Some clones in this sample may be carry-over from other donors' samples.

This clonotype was seen repeatedly, ten times or more. The chain is built from TRBV5-1 and TRBJ1-1, with D unclear. Germline-derived CDR1 and CDR2 are SGHRS and YFSETQ. CDR3 length: 11 residues. Trimming cost V 6 bases and J 3 bases, with 6 bases left between them. The CDR3 here is CASTGDTEAFF. The CDR3 DNA is TGCGCCAGCACTGGGGACACTGAAGCTTTCTTT.

The table lists this clonotype with many counts. J is TRBJ1-1 and V is TRBV28, with D perhaps TRBD1 (6 bases). The CDR3 is made up of 15 amino acids. Germline-derived CDR1 and CDR2 are MDHEN and SYDVKM. Trimming shortened V by 0 bases and J by 2 bases, and 10 bases separated the two germline ends. CDR3 region: CASSLWSGGNTEAFF. The CDR3 DNA follows: TGTGCCAGCAGTTTATGGAGCGGGGGCAACACTGAAGCTTTCTTT.